The 7 T cell receptor beta chains below all came from one sample that was sequenced in a study of cytomegalovirus exposure and HLA in healthy donors. PCR used 60 Vbeta primers and 13 Jbeta primers. Assay used: immunoSEQ multiplex PCR; TCRdb lists only in-frame clones, some missing. Among roughly 120,000 clones listed, over 65% were seen once. Input material: PBMCs. Every receptor here comes from a woman aged 40 to 50 in good health and CMV-seropositive.

The V call is TRBV9, the J call TRBJ2-1, with 7 bases matching TRBD2. CDR3 size: 15 residues. Germline-derived CDR1 and CDR2 are SGDLS and YYNGEE. V lost 0 bases and J lost 2; bases outside the gene matches: 2. CDR3 in amino acids: CASSVGGGAYNEQFF. In nucleotides, the CDR3 is TGTGCCAGCAGCGTAGGGGGGGGAGCCTACAATGAGCAGTTCTTC.

This rearrangement joins TRBV19 to TRBJ2-4; TRBD2 is a possible D gene (5 bases). The length of the CDR3 is 14 residues. Trimming pared 5 bases from V and 7 bases from J, leaving 15 bases between. Germline CDR1 LNHDA, CDR2 SQIVND (reference sequence). The CDR3 nucleotides are TGTGCCAGTAGTCCCGGGATCGTAGGGAACATTCAGTACTTC. It yields the protein CASSPGIVGNIQYF.

This clone came up a few times. This sequence joins TRBV4-3 and TRBJ2-3, with TRBD1 matching over 10 bases. The germline V gene encodes CDR1 LGHNA and CDR2 YSLEER. J was trimmed by 0 bases and V by 4 bases; bases with no gene match: 1. The CDR3 covers 15 residues. The CDR3 bases are TGCGCCAGCAGCCGACAGGGGGCTAGCACAGATACGCAGTATTTT. Its protein product is CASSRQGASTDTQYF.

The rearrangement uses TRBV13 and TRBJ2-1, with 13 bases matching TRBD2. Germline V CDR1 and CDR2: PRHDT, FYEKMQ (reference sequence). The CDR3 length is 15 residues. The J segment lost 9 bases and the V segment lost 4 bases, leaving 6 bases of the junction unmatched. Here the CDR3 reads CASSSTSGRNGEQFF. The CDR3, as DNA: TGTGCCAGCAGCTCGACTAGCGGGAGGAATGGTGAGCAGTTCTTC. Variable domain in full (rest from reference TRBV13 and TRBJ2-1): AAGVIQSPRHLIKEKRETATLKCYPIPRHDTVYWYQQGPGQDPQFLISFYEKMQSDKGSIPDRFSAQQFSDYHSELNMSSLELGDSALYFCASSSTSGRNGEQFFGPGTRLTVL.

This chain connects TRBV27 to TRBJ2-3; 7 bases match TRBD1. The CDR3 is made up of 15 amino acids. With 7 bases clipped from V and 9 bases from J, the junction kept 16 bases outside the gene matches. CDR1 and CDR2 from the germline V gene are MNHEY and SMNVEV (reference sequence). The chain's CDR3 is CASTSGTATRKTQYF. In DNA form, the CDR3 reads TGTGCCAGCACCTCCGGGACAGCTACCAGGAAGACGCAGTATTTT.

The chain employs TRBV7-3 and TRBJ1-1, with D maybe TRBD1 (5 bases). The CDR3 loop spans 15 amino acids. Germline values: CDR1 SGHTA, CDR2 FQGTGA. The V end was cut by 3 bases, the J end by 4 bases, with 15 bases between. As DNA, the CDR3 is TGTGCCAGCAGCTTGTTATCTCAGGGTGTCACTGAAGCTTTCTTT. Protein: CASSLLSQGVTEAFF.

This sequence joins TRBV7-8 and TRBJ2-7, with 10 bases that match TRBD2. The CDR3 covers 16 residues. CDR1 and CDR2 from the germline V gene are SGHVS and FQNEAQ. V gave up 5 bases and J gave up 0 bases; unmatched junction bases: 7. DNA for the CDR3: TGTGCCAGCAGCCCTCGGACTAGCGGACGCTCCTACGAGCAGTACTTC. Protein sequence: CASSPRTSGRSYEQYF. Full variable domain (missing parts from reference TRBV7-8 and TRBJ2-7): GAGVSQSPRYKVAKRGQDVALRCDPISGHVSLFWYQQALGQGPEFLTYFQNEAQLDKSGLPSDRFFAERPEGSVSTLKIQRTQQEDSAVYLCASSPRTSGRSYEQYFGPGTRLTVT.